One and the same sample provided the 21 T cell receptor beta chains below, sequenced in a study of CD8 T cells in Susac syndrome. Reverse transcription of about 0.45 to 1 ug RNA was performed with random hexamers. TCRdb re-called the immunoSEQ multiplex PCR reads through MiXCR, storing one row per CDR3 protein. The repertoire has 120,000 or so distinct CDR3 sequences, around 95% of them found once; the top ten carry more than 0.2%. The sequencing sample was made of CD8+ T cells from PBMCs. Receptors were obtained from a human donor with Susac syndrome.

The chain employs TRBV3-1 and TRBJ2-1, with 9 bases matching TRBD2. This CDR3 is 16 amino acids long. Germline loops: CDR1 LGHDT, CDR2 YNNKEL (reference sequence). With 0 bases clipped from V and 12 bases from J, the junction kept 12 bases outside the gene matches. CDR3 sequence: CASSQDSSGGLRGQFF. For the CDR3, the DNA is TGTGCCAGCAGCCAAGATTCCAGCGGGGGGCTCCGGGGGCAGTTCTTC.

CDR3 in DNA: TGTGCCAGCAGCAAAGGGGCTAGCGGGAGACTCTACGAGCAGTACTTC. This translates into CASSKGASGRLYEQYF. The J gene is TRBJ2-7, the V gene TRBV21-1; the DNA was not used to check the table's D call, TRBD2. TRBV21-1 is termed a pseudogene. There are 16 residues in the CDR3.

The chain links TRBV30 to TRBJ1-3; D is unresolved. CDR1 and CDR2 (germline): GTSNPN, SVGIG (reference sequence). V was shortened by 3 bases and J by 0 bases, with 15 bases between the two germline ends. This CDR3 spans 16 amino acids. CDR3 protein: CAWSFGIRSSGNTIYF. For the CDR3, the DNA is TGTGCCTGGAGCTTTGGAATACGAAGCTCTGGAAACACCATATATTTT.

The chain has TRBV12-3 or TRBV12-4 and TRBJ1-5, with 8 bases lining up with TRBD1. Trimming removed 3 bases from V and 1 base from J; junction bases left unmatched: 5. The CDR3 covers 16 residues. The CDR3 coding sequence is TGTGCCAGCAGTTTGGGGGGGGACAGGAGCAATCAGCCCCAGCATTTT. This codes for CASSLGGDRSNQPQHF.

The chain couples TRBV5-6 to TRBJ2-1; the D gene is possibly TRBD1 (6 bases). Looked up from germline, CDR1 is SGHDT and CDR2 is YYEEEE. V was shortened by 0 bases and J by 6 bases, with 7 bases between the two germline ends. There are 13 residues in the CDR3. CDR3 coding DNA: TGTGCCAGCAGCTTGGCGACAGGCAATGAGCAGTTCTTC. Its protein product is CASSLATGNEQFF.

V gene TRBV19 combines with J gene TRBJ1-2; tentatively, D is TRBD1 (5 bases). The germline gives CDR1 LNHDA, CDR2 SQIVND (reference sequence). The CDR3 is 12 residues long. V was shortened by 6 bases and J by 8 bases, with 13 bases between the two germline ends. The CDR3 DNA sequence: TGTGCCAGTAGGCAGGGCCAGAGGGGCTACACCTTC. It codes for CASRQGQRGYTF. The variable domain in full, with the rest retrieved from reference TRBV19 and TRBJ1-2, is DGGITQSPKYLFRKEGQNVTLSCEQNLNHDAMYWYRQDPGQGLRLIYYSQIVNDFQKGDIAEGYSVSREKKESFPLTVTSAQKNPTAFYLCASRQGQRGYTFGSGTRLTVV.

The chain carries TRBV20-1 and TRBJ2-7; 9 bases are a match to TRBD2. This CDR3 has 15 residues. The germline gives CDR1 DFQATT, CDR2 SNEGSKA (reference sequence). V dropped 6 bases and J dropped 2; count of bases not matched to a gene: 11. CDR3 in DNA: TGCAGTGCCCTGCCTGGGACTAGCTCGACCTACGAGCAGTACTTC. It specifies CSALPGTSSTYEQYF.

This CDR3 reads CSARDMTSGRGLQETQYF. The CDR3 DNA sequence: TGCAGTGCTAGAGATATGACTAGCGGGAGGGGACTTCAAGAGACCCAGTACTTC. The chain recombines TRBV20-1 with TRBJ2-5; 14 nucleotides agree with TRBD2. The V segment lost 0 bases and the J segment 2 bases; nucleotides outside the gene matches: 8. Germline CDR1 and CDR2: DFQATT and SNEGSKA (reference sequence). There are 18 residues in the CDR3.

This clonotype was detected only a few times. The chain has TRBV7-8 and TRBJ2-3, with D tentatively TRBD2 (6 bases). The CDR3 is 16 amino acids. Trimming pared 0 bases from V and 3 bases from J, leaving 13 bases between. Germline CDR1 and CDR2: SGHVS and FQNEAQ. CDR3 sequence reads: CASSLAGSGLTDTQYF. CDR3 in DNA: TGTGCCAGCAGCTTAGCCGGGAGCGGATTGACAGATACGCAGTATTTT.

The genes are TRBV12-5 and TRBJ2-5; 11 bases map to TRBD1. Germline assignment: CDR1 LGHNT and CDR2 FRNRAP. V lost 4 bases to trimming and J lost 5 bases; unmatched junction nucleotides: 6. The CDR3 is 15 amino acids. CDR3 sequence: CASGSGQGAGETQYF. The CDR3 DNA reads TGTGCTAGTGGTTCCGGACAGGGGGCTGGTGAGACCCAGTACTTC.

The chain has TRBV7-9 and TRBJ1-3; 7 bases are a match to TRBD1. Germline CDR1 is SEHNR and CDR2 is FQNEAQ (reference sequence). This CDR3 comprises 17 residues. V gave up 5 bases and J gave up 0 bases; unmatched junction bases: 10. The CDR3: CASSRQGASISGNTIYF. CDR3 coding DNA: TGTGCCAGCAGCCGACAGGGCGCGTCAATCTCTGGAAACACCATATATTTT.

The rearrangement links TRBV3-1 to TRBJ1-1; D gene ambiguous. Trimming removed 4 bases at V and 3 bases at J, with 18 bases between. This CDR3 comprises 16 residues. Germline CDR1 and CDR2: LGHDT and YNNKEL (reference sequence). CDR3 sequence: CASSPEGGREDTEAFF. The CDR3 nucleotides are TGTGCCAGCAGCCCCGAGGGAGGGAGGGAGGACACTGAAGCTTTCTTT.

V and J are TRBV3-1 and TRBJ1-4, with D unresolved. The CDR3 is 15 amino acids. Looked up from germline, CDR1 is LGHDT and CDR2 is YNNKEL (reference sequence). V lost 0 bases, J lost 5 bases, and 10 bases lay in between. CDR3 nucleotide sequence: TGTGCCAGCAGCCAAGATGGCCACTCAAATGAAAAACTGTTTTTT. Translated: CASSQDGHSNEKLFF.

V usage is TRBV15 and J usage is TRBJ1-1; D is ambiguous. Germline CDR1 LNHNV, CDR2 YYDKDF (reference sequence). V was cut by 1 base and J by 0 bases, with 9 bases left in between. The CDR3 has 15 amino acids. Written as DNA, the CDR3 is TGTGCCACCAGCAGAGTTCGTGGGGTGAACACTGAAGCTTTCTTT. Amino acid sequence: CATSRVRGVNTEAFF.

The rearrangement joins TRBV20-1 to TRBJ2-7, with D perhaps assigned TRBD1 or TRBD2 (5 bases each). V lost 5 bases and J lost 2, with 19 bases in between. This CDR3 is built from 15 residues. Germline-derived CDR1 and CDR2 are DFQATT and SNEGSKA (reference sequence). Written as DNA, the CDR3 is TGCAGTGCTCATGTAAACCGGGACGGAACCTACGAGCAGTACTTC. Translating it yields CSAHVNRDGTYEQYF.

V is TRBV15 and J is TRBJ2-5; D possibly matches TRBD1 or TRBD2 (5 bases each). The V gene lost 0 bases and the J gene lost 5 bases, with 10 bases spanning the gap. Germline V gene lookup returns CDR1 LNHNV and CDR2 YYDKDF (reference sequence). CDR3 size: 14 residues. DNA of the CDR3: TGTGCCACCAGCAGAGAAGGGACGACGGAGACCCAGTACTTC. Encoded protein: CATSREGTTETQYF.

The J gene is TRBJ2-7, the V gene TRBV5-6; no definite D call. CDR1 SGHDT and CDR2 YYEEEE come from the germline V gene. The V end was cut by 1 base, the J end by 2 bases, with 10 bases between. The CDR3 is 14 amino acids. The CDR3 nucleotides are TGTGCCAGCAGCTTGTCAGATGTGGCCTACGAGCAGTACTTC. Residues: CASSLSDVAYEQYF.

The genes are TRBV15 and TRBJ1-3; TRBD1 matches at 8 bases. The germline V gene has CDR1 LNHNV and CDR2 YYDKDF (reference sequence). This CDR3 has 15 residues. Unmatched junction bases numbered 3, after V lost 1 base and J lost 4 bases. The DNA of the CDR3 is TGTGCCACCAGCAGAGGCAGGGGGCGCGGAAACACCATATATTTT. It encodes CATSRGRGRGNTIYF.

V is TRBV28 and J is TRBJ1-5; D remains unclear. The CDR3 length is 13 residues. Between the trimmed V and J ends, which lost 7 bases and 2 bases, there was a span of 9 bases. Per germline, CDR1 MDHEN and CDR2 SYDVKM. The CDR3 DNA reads TGTGCCAGCACCCCGGTTGGCAATCAGCCCCAGCATTTT. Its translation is CASTPVGNQPQHF.

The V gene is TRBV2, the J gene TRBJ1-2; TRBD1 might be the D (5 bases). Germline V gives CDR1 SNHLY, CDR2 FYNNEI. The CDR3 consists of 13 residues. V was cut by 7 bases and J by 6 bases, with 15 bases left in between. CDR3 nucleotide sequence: TGTGCCAGCACCAGAGCAGGGTTCGATGGCTACACCTTC. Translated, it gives CASTRAGFDGYTF.

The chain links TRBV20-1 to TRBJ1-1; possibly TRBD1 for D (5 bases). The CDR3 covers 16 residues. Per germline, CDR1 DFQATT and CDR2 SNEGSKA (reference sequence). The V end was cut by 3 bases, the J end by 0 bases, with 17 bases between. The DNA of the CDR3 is TGCAGTGCTAGTCGAGGGACCGATTTCATGAACACTGAAGCTTTCTTT. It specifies CSASRGTDFMNTEAFF.